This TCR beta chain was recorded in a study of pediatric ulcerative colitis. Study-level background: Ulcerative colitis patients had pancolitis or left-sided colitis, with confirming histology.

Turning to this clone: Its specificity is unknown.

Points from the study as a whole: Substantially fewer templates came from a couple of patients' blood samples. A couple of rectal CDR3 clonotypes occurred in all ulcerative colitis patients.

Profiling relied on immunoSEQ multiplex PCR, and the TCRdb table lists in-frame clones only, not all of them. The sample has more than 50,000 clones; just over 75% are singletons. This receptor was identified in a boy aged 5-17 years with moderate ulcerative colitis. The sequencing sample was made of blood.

CDR3 sequence reads: CSGTSSGLDTGELFF. CDR3 bases: TGCAGCGGGACATCTAGCGGGCTTGACACCGGGGAGCTGTTTTTT. The J gene is TRBJ2-2, the V gene TRBV29-1; 8 bases agree with TRBD2. Germline V gives CDR1 SQVTM, CDR2 ANQGSEA. Germline trimming cut 7 bases from V and 3 bases from J; bases unmatched to any gene: 10. This CDR3 has 15 amino acids.